The subject of this entry is one TCR beta chain. The source of the sample is a study of blood T cell repertoires in COVID-19. The overall study: Samples of COVID-19 (acute and convalescent) were obtained from the United States, Italy and Spain. The cDNA or gDNA used as material had been derived from T cells, B-cell-depleted T cells, or PBMCs.

Original processing notes: Reference gene primer amplification yielded estimated nucleated cell counts. The data were produced by immunoSEQ multiplex PCR, yet TCRdb's version contains in-frame clones alone and is incomplete. V, J and clone size are taken as reported in that table, and D and trimming were inferred from the DNA itself. Of tens of thousands of clones detected, roughly 85% appear once; the ten largest clones hold approximately 5.1%. Trimming took off 4 bases at V and 0 bases at J, with 9 bases between the two ends. The CDR3 covers 14 residues. Germline CDR1 SNHLY, CDR2 FYNNEI. V gene TRBV2 combines with J gene TRBJ1-2; D unclear. This clonotype originated in a man aged 55 to 69 with acute or convalescent COVID-19. Sequences were obtained from peripheral blood. Written as DNA, the CDR3 is TGTGCCAGCAGTGGTATGCTAGCTAACTATGGCTACACCTTC. Encoded protein: CASSGMLANYGYTF.